The clone carrying this T cell receptor beta chain was detected once. Its antigen is not known. Specified time point: approximately 10-day in vitro stimulation with candidate neoantigen peptide 3. Cells were stimulated nine to eleven days with each of six to eight ELISpot-reactive neoantigens. Germline CDR1 KGHSH, CDR2 LQKENI. The V end was cut by 2 bases, the J end by 9 bases, with 5 bases between. The CDR3 is 11 residues long. TCRdb's table, derived via immunoSEQ multiplex PCR, lists solely in-frame clones and lacks some. Of some 10,000 clones listed, around 90% were seen once; the top ten hold roughly a tenth. This entry is derived from a study of PD-1 blockade in mismatch repair-deficient tumors.

The V gene is TRBV18, the J gene TRBJ2-4; D may be TRBD1 or TRBD2 (5 bases each). The clonotype comes from an adult with mismatch repair-deficient cancer. The source material was cells cultured in vitro, sampled from a patient treated with pembrolizumab. CDR3 in DNA: TGTGCCAGCTCACCAGGGGGCATTCAGTACTTC. Translation gives CASSPGGIQYF.